The 15 T cell receptor beta chains listed next were all sequenced from one sample in a study of regulatory T cells in long-lasting Graves disease. Arm-PCR of CDR3 regions and iRepertoire HTBI primers were used to build TCR beta libraries. TCRdb reanalysed the multiplex PCR reads using MiXCR and keeps one entry per CDR3 protein. The repertoire has more than 350,000 distinct CDR3 sequences, around 20% of them found once; the top ten carry 14%. Time point noted: persistent/refractory GD, antithyroid drugs over 5 years with positive TRAb. Making the TCR library involved RNA that had been extracted from PBMCs. The sequenced sample was peripheral blood mononuclear cells (PBMCs), obtained when the disease was refractory, from a patient treated with antithyroid drugs. All receptors come from a female donor with Graves disease.

In the case of this clonotype: The junction departs from germline at one end; a sequencing error may be responsible. The chain combines TRBV14 with TRBJ1-1, with D tentatively TRBD1 (5 bases). The CDR3 extends over 17 amino acids. CDR1 and CDR2 from the germline V gene are SGHDN and FVKESK. The CDR3 bases are TGTGCCAGCAGCCAAGAATTCGTTCATGGGGGATACACTGAAGCTCTCTTT. Its translation: CASSQEFVHGGYTEALF.

In its sample, this clonotype was seen many times. The rearrangement links TRBV9 to TRBJ1-2, with D tentatively TRBD1 (6 bases). The V gene lost 3 bases and the J gene lost 8 bases, with 11 bases spanning the gap. The length of the CDR3 is 12 residues. CDR1 is SGDLS and CDR2 is YYNGEE in the germline V gene. CDR3 coding DNA: TGTGCCAGCAGCGACAGGGAAGGAGGCTACACCTTC. It encodes CASSDREGGYTF.

In its sample, this clonotype was seen many times. The V gene is TRBV28, the J gene TRBJ2-7, with 8 bases fitting TRBD1. Trimming took 6 bases from V and 0 from J; bases not matched to a gene: 7. Germline V gene lookup returns CDR1 MDHEN and CDR2 SYDVKM. This CDR3 is built from 15 residues. CDR3 DNA sequence: TGTGCCAGCAGAGACGACAGGGGAGGCTCCTACGAGCAGTACTTC. It is translated as CASRDDRGGSYEQYF.

The chain carries TRBV5-1 and TRBJ2-7, with D hard to call. Germline CDR1 is SGHRS and CDR2 is YFSETQ. The V end was cut by 0 bases, the J end by 3 bases, with 13 bases between. The CDR3 is 15 residues long. Here the CDR3 reads CASSLGPTENYEQYF. Written as DNA, the CDR3 is TGCGCCAGCAGCTTGGGACCTACAGAAAACTACGAGCAGTACTTC.

The rearrangement links TRBV24-1 to TRBJ1-2; 9 bases map to TRBD1. Germline V gives CDR1 KGHDR, CDR2 SFDVKD. The J segment lost 8 bases and the V segment lost 4 bases, leaving 7 bases of the junction unmatched. The CDR3 contains 14 residues. CDR3: CATSDGQGPRGYTF. CDR3 sequence (DNA): TGTGCCACCAGTGACGGACAGGGGCCGAGGGGCTACACCTTC.

This clonotype has ten or more counts. The genes are TRBV12-5 and TRBJ1-2; D is unclear. The ends were cut back, 7 bases at V and 5 bases at J, with 11 bases in the middle. There are 12 residues in the CDR3. Looked up from germline, CDR1 is LGHNT and CDR2 is FRNRAP. The CDR3 region is CASATDYYGYTF. CDR3 coding DNA: TGTGCTAGTGCCACGGACTATTATGGCTACACCTTC.

V is TRBV29-1 and J is TRBJ2-5; 9 bases are shared with TRBD2. CDR1 is SQVTM and CDR2 is ANQGSEA in the germline V gene. The CDR3 has 14 residues. V trimming: 4 bases; J trimming: 7 bases; junction bases outside the gene matches: 10. CDR3 sequence (DNA): TGCAGCGTTGGGGGCGGGAGGGCTCCATGGACCCAGTACTTC. This codes for CSVGGGRAPWTQYF.

About this clonotype: The junction shows a germline mismatch at one end, possibly a read error. V gene TRBV2 combines with J gene TRBJ2-1; 7 bases align to TRBD1. CDR1 and CDR2 from the germline V gene are SNHLY and FYNNEI. The CDR3 has 16 amino acids. CDR3 in DNA: TGTGCCAGCAGCGGAACCCCGGGACAGCATTACACTGAGCAGTTCTTC. Its translation is CASSGTPGQHYTEQFF.

In this sample, this clonotype turned up many times. V gene TRBV6-2 or TRBV6-3 combines with J gene TRBJ2-4, with TRBD1 as a possible D gene (8 bases). This CDR3 has 15 residues. V lost 0 bases to trimming and J lost 6 bases, with 12 bases between them. CDR1 and CDR2 (germline): MNHEY, SVGEGT. CDR3 sequence reads: CASSYSTGEGNIQYF. The CDR3 DNA follows: TGTGCCAGCAGTTACTCGACAGGGGAGGGAAACATTCAGTACTTC.

This chain uses TRBV28 with TRBJ2-3; D may match TRBD1 or TRBD2 (5 bases each). Germline V gene lookup returns CDR1 MDHEN and CDR2 SYDVKM. V lost 5 bases to trimming and J lost 0 bases, with 12 bases between them. CDR3 length: 15 residues. The CDR3 coding sequence is TGTGCCAGCAGTGTGGGACGGACTAGCACAGATACGCAGTATTTT. It translates to CASSVGRTSTDTQYF. The variable domain in full, completed from reference TRBV28 and TRBJ2-3, reads DVKVTQSSRYLVKRTGEKVFLECVQDMDHENMFWYRQDPGLGLRLIYFSYDVKMKEKGDIPEGYSVSREKKERFSLILESASTNQTSMYLCASSVGRTSTDTQYFGPGTRLTVL.

V and J are TRBV15 and TRBJ1-1; 8 bases align to TRBD1. Germline V gene lookup returns CDR1 LNHNV and CDR2 YYDKDF (reference sequence). The CDR3 runs to 15 residues. With V trimmed by 3 bases and J by 3 bases, 6 bases remained unmatched. CDR3 in DNA: TGTGCCACCAGCAGGAGGGGACAGGCTGACACTGAAGCTTTCTTT. It is translated as CATSRRGQADTEAFF.

This clonotype has only a few counts. The rearrangement links TRBV27 to TRBJ2-2; TRBD2 matches 9 bases. Losses at the gene ends were 5 bases for V and 8 bases for J; bases not matched to a gene: 12. This CDR3 comprises 16 residues. The V gene's germline CDR1 is MNHEY and CDR2 SMNVEV (reference sequence). CDR3 nucleotide sequence: TGTGCCAGCAGTCCCCTAGCGGGACCCCAAGTAGGGGAGCTGTTTTTT. This codes for CASSPLAGPQVGELFF.

This clonotype was seen only a few times. The chain has TRBV5-1 and TRBJ2-2; no clear D gene. Germline V gene lookup returns CDR1 SGHRS and CDR2 YFSETQ. V dropped 0 bases and J dropped 6 bases, with 15 bases sitting between them. This CDR3 is 16 amino acids long. The CDR3 region is CASSLVVTVPAGELFF. CDR3 nucleotide sequence: TGCGCCAGCAGCTTGGTTGTGACGGTACCGGCCGGGGAGCTGTTTTTT.

V usage is TRBV15 and J usage is TRBJ1-5, with 8 bases identical to TRBD1. Trimming took 0 bases from V and 7 from J; bases not matched to a gene: 11. Per the germline V gene, CDR1 is LNHNV and CDR2 is YYDKDF (reference sequence). The CDR3 runs to 17 residues. DNA for the CDR3: TGTGCCACCAGCAGAGAATATGTGGCAGGGGGCCAGCAGCCCCAGCATTTT. This translates into CATSREYVAGGQQPQHF.

This clonotype was found many times. This rearrangement joins TRBV11-2 to TRBJ2-5; 7 bases fit TRBD2. This CDR3 has 16 amino acids. Germline V CDR1 and CDR2: SGHAT, FQNNGV. Trimming took 4 bases from V and 4 from J; bases not matched to a gene: 12. The CDR3 DNA follows: TGTGCCAGCAGCTCTTCCGGGTGGGGGGAGGGAGAGACCCAGTACTTC. This sequence encodes CASSSSGWGEGETQYF.